This T cell receptor beta chain was sequenced in a study of radiotherapy plus CTLA-4 blockade in lung cancer. Study-wide background: An objective response was seen in about a sixth of patients, and disease control in over 25%. Regarding the study as a whole: Clones of tumor-derived TCRs expanded in blood after radiotherapy plus ipilimumab.

Measured with immunoSEQ multiplex PCR; TCRdb has only the in-frame clones, and not every one. The sample shows about 99,000 clones, approximately 86% of them seen only once. Each patient with chemo-refractory metastatic non-small-cell lung cancer was treated with focal radiation plus CTLA-4 blockade using ipilimumab. Comments on this clone: Antigen: not known.

CDR3 length equals 13 residues. V was trimmed by 4 bases and J by 3 bases, leaving 10 bases between them. Germline V CDR1 and CDR2: SQVTM, ANQGSEA. This chain joins TRBV29-1 and TRBJ2-1, with a tentative D call TRBD1 (5 bases). This clonotype was obtained from a human donor with non-small cell lung cancer that progressed on radiotherapy plus ipilimumab. The specimen comprised peripheral blood, sampled from a patient treated with radiotherapy plus ipilimumab. The CDR3 nucleotides read TGCAGCGTTGCAGCCGACAGCTACAATGAGCAGTTCTTC. As protein: CSVAADSYNEQFF.